Presented here are 27 T cell receptor beta chains from one specimen sequenced in a study of response to subunit inactivated influenza vaccine. TCRdb re-derived calls from the RT-PCR reads in MiXCR, one entry per CDR3 protein. Altogether roughly 500,000 distinct CDR3 sequences are present, about 15% being singletons, with the ten largest covering less than 4%. Sequencing was performed on CD4+ T cells sorted from PBMCs, taken less than 30 months after vaccination. The receptors were gathered from a man between 50 and 75 years old who received an inactivated influenza vaccine.

The chain joins TRBV7-8 to TRBJ1-5; 10 bases fit TRBD1. V lost 0 bases, J lost 6 bases, and 5 bases stayed unmatched. CDR1 and CDR2 (germline): SGHVS, FQNEAQ. The CDR3 sequence is 16 residues long. The CDR3 DNA reads as TGTGCCAGCAGCTTAGCGGGGACAGGGGTTACTCAGCCCCAGCATTTT. Amino acids: CASSLAGTGVTQPQHF.

The chain carries TRBV6-1 and TRBJ2-2; 9 nucleotides line up with TRBD2. Looked up from germline, CDR1 is MNHNS and CDR2 is SASEGT. The length of the CDR3 is 17 residues. V was pared by 3 bases and J by 4 bases, with 9 bases of the junction left unmatched. CDR3 residues: CASSDPRGGLSTGELFF. CDR3 DNA sequence: TGTGCCAGCAGTGACCCGCGGGGGGGCTTAAGCACCGGGGAGCTGTTTTTT.

The chain has TRBV20-1 and TRBJ2-7; the match to TRBD1 covers 11 bases. Germline CDR1 is DFQATT and CDR2 is SNEGSKA (reference sequence). The CDR3 runs 13 residues. V was pared by 5 bases and J by 6 bases, with 6 bases of the junction left unmatched. The CDR3 DNA reads TGCAGTGCTCGACGGACAGGGGGCGGCGAGCAGTACTTC. Translated, it gives CSARRTGGGEQYF.

This clonotype was seen only a few times. CDR3 sequence reads: CASSPARGDEQFF. The CDR3 bases are TGTGCCAGCAGCCCTGCCAGGGGCGATGAGCAGTTCTTC. The rearrangement uses TRBV3-1 and TRBJ2-1, with D possibly TRBD1 on 6 matching bases. Trimming took off 4 bases at V and 8 bases at J, with 12 bases between the two ends. The CDR3 extends over 13 amino acids. Germline CDR1 is LGHDT and CDR2 is YNNKEL (reference sequence).

This clonotype was observed a handful of times. The chain combines TRBV6-1 with TRBJ2-2; the match to TRBD1 covers 9 bases. The V segment lost 8 bases and the J segment 2 bases; nucleotides outside the gene matches: 3. The CDR3 runs to 14 residues. Germline V gene lookup returns CDR1 MNHNS and CDR2 SASEGT. DNA of the CDR3: TGTGCCAGCCGACAGGGGGTAAACACCGGGGAGCTGTTTTTT. Its translation: CASRQGVNTGELFF.

Many counts were recorded for this clonotype. The chain links TRBV20-1 to TRBJ2-1, with a tentative D call TRBD2 (5 bases). The V and J ends lost 3 bases and 6 bases respectively, with 9 bases between them. CDR3 size: 12 residues. The germline gives CDR1 DFQATT, CDR2 SNEGSKA (reference sequence). CDR3 bases: TGCAGTGCTAGTCGAGCGGCCAATGAGCAGTTCTTC. Its translation: CSASRAANEQFF.

This rearrangement joins TRBV4-2 to TRBJ2-1; 9 bases are a match to TRBD1. The CDR3 consists of 15 residues. CDR1 LGHNA and CDR2 YNFKEQ come from the germline V gene. V dropped 3 bases and J dropped 6; count of bases not matched to a gene: 6. CDR3 nucleotides: TGTGCCAGCAGCCACTCCGGGACAGGGCGCAATGAGCAGTTCTTC. Translation: CASSHSGTGRNEQFF.

The chain employs TRBV7-6 and TRBJ2-6; 10 bases agree with TRBD1. The CDR3 is 17 residues long. V trimming: 4 bases; J trimming: 1 base; junction bases outside the gene matches: 4. The germline CDR1 and CDR2 sequences are SGHVS and FNYEAQ. CDR3 sequence reads: CASSWDRGRSGANVLTF. For the CDR3, the DNA is TGTGCCAGCAGCTGGGACAGGGGACGTTCTGGGGCCAACGTCCTGACTTTC.

The chain employs TRBV28 and TRBJ1-5; no firm D call. The germline CDR1 and CDR2 sequences are MDHEN and SYDVKM. Trimming took 4 bases from V and 1 from J, leaving 14 bases between them. The CDR3 totals 16 residues. The CDR3 region has the DNA TGTGCCAGCAGTTCTCCCGAGGGAGTCAGCAATCAGCCCCAGCATTTT. Protein sequence: CASSSPEGVSNQPQHF.

This clonotype was counted only a few times. This chain uses TRBV3-1 with TRBJ2-7; maybe TRBD1 (5 bases). This CDR3 spans 17 amino acids. Germline V lookup: CDR1 LGHDT, CDR2 YNNKEL (reference sequence). The germline V and J ends were trimmed by 3 bases and 3 bases, with 21 bases remaining between them. CDR3 region: CASSQLRGQGSGYEQYF. The DNA for the CDR3 is TGTGCCAGCAGCCAGCTCCGTGGGCAGGGTAGTGGCTACGAGCAGTACTTC.

This clonotype was counted many times. V is TRBV6-1 and J is TRBJ2-5, with TRBD1 identical over 9 bases. V lost 1 base to trimming and J lost 3 bases; unmatched junction nucleotides: 3. Germline V CDR1 and CDR2: MNHNS, SASEGT. The CDR3 runs 15 residues. CDR3 in amino acids: CASSEGDREKETQYF. The CDR3 DNA sequence: TGTGCCAGCAGTGAAGGGGACAGGGAGAAAGAGACCCAGTACTTC.

The table lists this clonotype with a few counts. The genes are TRBV5-6 and TRBJ1-1; 9 bases agree with TRBD1. J was trimmed by 5 bases and V by 4 bases; bases with no gene match: 9. The CDR3 extends over 15 amino acids. Germline values: CDR1 SGHDT, CDR2 YYEEEE. CDR3 bases: TGTGCCAGCAGCCTACGGACAGGGGTCGGTACTGAAGCTTTCTTT. This translates into CASSLRTGVGTEAFF.

The chain couples TRBV5-1 to TRBJ2-7; a weak D match, TRBD2 (5 bases). The germline V gene encodes CDR1 SGHRS and CDR2 YFSETQ. V was shortened by 0 bases and J by 4 bases, with 14 bases between the two germline ends. The CDR3 covers 15 residues. The CDR3 spells CASSLAPGISYEQYF. The CDR3 DNA reads as TGCGCCAGCAGCTTGGCTCCCGGGATATCATACGAGCAGTACTTC.

This clonotype turned up a few times. CDR3 protein: CASSPETGPGELFF. The CDR3 nucleotides are TGCGCCAGCAGCCCAGAGACAGGGCCCGGGGAGCTGTTTTTT. The gene calls are TRBV4-3 and TRBJ2-2; TRBD1 matches 7 bases. The CDR3 loop spans 14 amino acids. V dropped 4 bases and J dropped 6; count of bases not matched to a gene: 5. Germline V gene lookup returns CDR1 LGHNA and CDR2 YSLEER.

V gene TRBV9 combines with J gene TRBJ2-4; no clear D gene. The germline V gene encodes CDR1 SGDLS and CDR2 YYNGEE. The CDR3 has 12 amino acids. V was shortened by 3 bases and J by 9 bases, with 10 bases between the two germline ends. The CDR3, as DNA: TGTGCCAGCAGCGCCGGACGGAGCATTCAGTACTTC. It is translated as CASSAGRSIQYF.

This chain's CDR3 is CSATSTRPWGETQYF. DNA of the CDR3: TGCAGTGCAACGTCGACTAGACCCTGGGGGGAGACCCAGTACTTC. The J gene is TRBJ2-5, the V gene TRBV20-1; perhaps TRBD2 as D (6 bases). CDR1 is DFQATT, CDR2 SNEGSKA, per germline (reference sequence). V was clipped by 6 bases and J by 5 bases, with 22 bases between them. CDR3 length equals 15 residues.

A few counts support this clonotype. This chain uses TRBV6-2 or TRBV6-3 with TRBJ1-1; D remains unclear. CDR1 and CDR2 from the germline V gene are MNHEY and SVGEGT. Trimming removed 7 bases at V and 0 bases at J, with 6 bases between. The CDR3 length is 12 residues. CDR3 residues: CASTSLNTEAFF. The CDR3 nucleotides are TGTGCCAGCACCAGTTTGAACACTGAAGCTTTCTTT.

The chain uses TRBV14 and TRBJ2-2, with D possibly being TRBD1 (5 bases). Trimming cost V 4 bases and J 3 bases, with 15 bases left between them. Germline loops: CDR1 SGHDN, CDR2 FVKESK. The CDR3 length is 16 residues. In DNA, the CDR3 is TGTGCCAGCAGCCCAACGCAAGACAGTTACACCGGGGAGCTGTTTTTT. Translating it yields CASSPTQDSYTGELFF.

The chain couples TRBV7-6 to TRBJ1-3; tentative D call: TRBD1 (5 bases). CDR1 is SGHVS, CDR2 FNYEAQ, per germline. V lost 1 base, J lost 9 bases, and 13 bases lay in between. The CDR3 consists of 14 residues. The CDR3 coding sequence is TGTGCCAGCAGCTTAGGAGGGGCTGGGGGCACCATATATTTT. Amino acids: CASSLGGAGGTIYF.

This clonotype was seen a handful of times. The V gene is TRBV6-6, the J gene TRBJ2-2; 10 bases fit TRBD2. CDR1 MNHNY and CDR2 SVGAGI come from the germline V gene (reference sequence). The trim removed 11 bases at V and 7 bases at J, leaving 7 bases unmatched. This CDR3 region has 13 residues. CDR3 amino acids: CAGRSGGIGELFF. For the CDR3, the DNA is TGTGCCGGTCGTAGCGGGGGGATCGGGGAGCTGTTTTTT.

This chain uses TRBV12-3 or TRBV12-4 with TRBJ2-2, with a tentative D call TRBD1 (5 bases). Trimming pared 7 bases from V and 4 bases from J, leaving 10 bases between. The length of the CDR3 is 13 residues. The chain's CDR3 is CASNSGSTGELFF. CDR3 nucleotide sequence: TGTGCCAGCAACTCAGGGTCCACCGGGGAGCTGTTTTTT.

The rearrangement links TRBV14 to TRBJ1-6; D is undetermined. Trimming removed 1 base at V and 13 bases at J, with 11 bases between. Germline CDR1 is SGHDN and CDR2 is FVKESK. This CDR3 is 13 amino acids long. CDR3: CASSQGGIFPLHF. In DNA form, the CDR3 reads TGTGCCAGCAGCCAAGGGGGTATCTTCCCCCTCCACTTT.

The sample holds a few counts of this clonotype. The chain joins TRBV3-1 to TRBJ1-2, with D hard to call. The CDR3 runs to 13 residues. The V end lost 4 bases, the J end lost 4 bases, and 10 bases lay between the germline ends. Germline V gives CDR1 LGHDT, CDR2 YNNKEL (reference sequence). CDR3 bases: TGTGCCAGCAGCCCCTTTGAAGGCTATGGCTACACCTTC. Its translation is CASSPFEGYGYTF.

This clonotype came up a few times. J is TRBJ1-5 and V is TRBV12-3 or TRBV12-4; 7 bases map to TRBD1. CDR3 length: 14 amino acids. After removal of 8 bases from V and 5 bases from J, the junction contained 9 bases not matched to a gene. The CDR3 nucleotides are TGTGCCAGCTCCGGGCAGGGGGACTATCAGCCCCAGCATTTT. This encodes CASSGQGDYQPQHF.

V is TRBV15 and J is TRBJ1-5, with D uncertain. The CDR3 extends over 15 amino acids. Germline CDR1 is LNHNV and CDR2 is YYDKDF (reference sequence). The V end was cut by 0 bases, the J end by 3 bases, with 9 bases between. CDR3 DNA: TGTGCCACCAGCAGAGATAAGGGTTACAATCAGCCCCAGCATTTT. Translation: CATSRDKGYNQPQHF.

In its sample, this clonotype was seen once. This chain links TRBV6-5 with TRBJ2-5; D perhaps matches TRBD2 (6 bases). Germline values: CDR1 MNHEY, CDR2 SVGAGI. The CDR3 runs to 14 residues. Trimming removed 4 bases at V and 0 bases at J, with 9 bases between. The chain's CDR3 is CASSSEGYQETQYF. The CDR3 DNA reads TGTGCCAGCAGTTCGGAGGGGTACCAAGAGACCCAGTACTTC.

The chain has TRBV29-1 and TRBJ2-6; D is tentatively TRBD1 or TRBD2 (5 bases each). The germline V and J ends were trimmed by 6 bases and 4 bases, with 13 bases remaining between them. In germline, CDR1 is SQVTM, CDR2 ANQGSEA. The CDR3 is made up of 14 amino acids. The DNA of the CDR3 is TGCAGCGTCCAAGGGGAGTCGGGGGCCAACGTCCTGACTTTC. This codes for CSVQGESGANVLTF.